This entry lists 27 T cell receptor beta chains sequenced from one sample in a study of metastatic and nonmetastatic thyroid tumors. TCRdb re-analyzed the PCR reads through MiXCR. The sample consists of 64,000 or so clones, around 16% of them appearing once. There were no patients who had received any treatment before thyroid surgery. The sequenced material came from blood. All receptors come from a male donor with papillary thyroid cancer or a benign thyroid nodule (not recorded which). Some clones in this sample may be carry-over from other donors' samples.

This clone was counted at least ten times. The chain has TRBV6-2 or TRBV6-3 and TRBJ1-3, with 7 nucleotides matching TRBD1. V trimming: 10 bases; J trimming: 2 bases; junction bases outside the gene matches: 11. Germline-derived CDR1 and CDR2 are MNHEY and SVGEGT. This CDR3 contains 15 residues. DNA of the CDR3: TGTGCCACCTCCTGGACAGGAACCACTGGAAACACCATATATTTT. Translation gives CATSWTGTTGNTIYF.

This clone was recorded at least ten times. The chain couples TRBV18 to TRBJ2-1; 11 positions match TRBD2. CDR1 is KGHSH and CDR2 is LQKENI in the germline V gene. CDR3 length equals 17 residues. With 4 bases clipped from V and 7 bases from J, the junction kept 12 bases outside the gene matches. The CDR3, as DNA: TGTGCCAGCTCACTCGGACTAGCGGGTCCCCGTGGGAATGAGCAGTTCTTC. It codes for CASSLGLAGPRGNEQFF.

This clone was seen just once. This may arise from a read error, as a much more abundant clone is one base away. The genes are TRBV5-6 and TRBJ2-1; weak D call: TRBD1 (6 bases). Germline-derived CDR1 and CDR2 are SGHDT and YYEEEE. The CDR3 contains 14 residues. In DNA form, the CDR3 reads TGTTCCAGCAGCCCTGGACAGTTGGGCAATGAGCAGTTCTTC. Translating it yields CSSSPGQLGNEQFF. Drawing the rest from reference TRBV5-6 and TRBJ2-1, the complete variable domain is DAGVTQSPTHLIKTRGQQVTLRCSPKSGHDTVSWYQQALGQGPQFIFQYYEEEERQRGNFPDRFSGHQFPNYSSELNVNALLLGDSALYLCSSSPGQLGNEQFFGPGTRLTVL.

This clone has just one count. The CDR3 sequence: CASSLELGYEQYF. CDR3 DNA: TGTGCCAGCAGCTTAGAATTGGGGTACGAGCAGTACTTC. The chain couples TRBV7-2 to TRBJ2-7, with unresolved D. Trimming removed 1 base from V and 4 bases from J, with 8 bases in between. There are 13 residues in the CDR3. Germline V lookup: CDR1 SGHTA, CDR2 FQGNSA.

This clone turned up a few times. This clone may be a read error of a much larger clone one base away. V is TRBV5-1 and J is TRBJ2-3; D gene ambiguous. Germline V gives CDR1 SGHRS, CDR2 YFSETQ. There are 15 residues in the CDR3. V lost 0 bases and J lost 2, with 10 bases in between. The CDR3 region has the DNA TGCGCCAGCAGCTTGGGCCCCATGGACACAGATACGCAGTATTTT. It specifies CASSLGPMDTDTQYF.

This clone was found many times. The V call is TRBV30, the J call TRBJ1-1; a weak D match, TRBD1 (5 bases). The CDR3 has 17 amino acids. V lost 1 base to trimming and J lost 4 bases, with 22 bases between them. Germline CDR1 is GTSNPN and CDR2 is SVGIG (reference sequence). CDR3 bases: TGTGCCTGGAGTGGAGGGCCGGGACTCAATCTGGGCACTGAAGCTTTCTTT. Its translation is CAWSGGPGLNLGTEAFF.

The CDR3 region is CASSQEEVKGETQYF. The CDR3 DNA is TGTGCCAGCAGCCAAGAAGAGGTCAAGGGGGAGACCCAGTACTTC. The V call is TRBV3-1, the J call TRBJ2-5; TRBD1 might be the D (5 bases). CDR1 and CDR2 from the germline V gene are LGHDT and YNNKEL (reference sequence). V was cut by 0 bases and J by 5 bases, with 13 bases left in between. This CDR3 has 15 amino acids.

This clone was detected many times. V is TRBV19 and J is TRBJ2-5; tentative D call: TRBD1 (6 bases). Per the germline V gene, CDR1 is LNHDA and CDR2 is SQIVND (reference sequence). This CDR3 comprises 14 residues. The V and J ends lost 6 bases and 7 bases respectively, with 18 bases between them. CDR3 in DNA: TGTGCCAGTAGAAAAATACAGGGTGGGGGGACCCAGTACTTC. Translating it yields CASRKIQGGGTQYF.

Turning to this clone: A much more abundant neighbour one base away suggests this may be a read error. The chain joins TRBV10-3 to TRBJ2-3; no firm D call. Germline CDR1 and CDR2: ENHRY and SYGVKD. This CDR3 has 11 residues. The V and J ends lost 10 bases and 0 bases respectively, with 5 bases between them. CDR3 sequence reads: CASWSTDTQYF. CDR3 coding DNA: TGTGCCAGCTGGAGCACAGATACGCAGTATTTT.

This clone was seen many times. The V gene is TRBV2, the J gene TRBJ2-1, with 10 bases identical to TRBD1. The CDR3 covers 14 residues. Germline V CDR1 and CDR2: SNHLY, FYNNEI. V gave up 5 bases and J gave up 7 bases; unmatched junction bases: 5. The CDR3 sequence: CASSRDRGKNEQFF. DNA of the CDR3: TGTGCCAGCAGTCGGGACAGGGGCAAGAATGAGCAGTTCTTC. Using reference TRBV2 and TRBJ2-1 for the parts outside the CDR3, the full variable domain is EPEVTQTPSHQVTQMGQEVILRCVPISNHLYFYWYRQILGQKVEFLVSFYNNEISEKSEIFDDQFSVERPDGSNFTLKIRSTKLEDSAMYFCASSRDRGKNEQFFGPGTRLTVL.

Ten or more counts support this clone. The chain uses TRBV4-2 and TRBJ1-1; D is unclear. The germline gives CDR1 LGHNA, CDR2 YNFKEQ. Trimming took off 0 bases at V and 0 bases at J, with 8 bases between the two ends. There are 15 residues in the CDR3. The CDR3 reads CASSQEGRMNTEAFF. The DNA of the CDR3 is TGTGCCAGCAGCCAAGAAGGCAGAATGAACACTGAAGCTTTCTTT.

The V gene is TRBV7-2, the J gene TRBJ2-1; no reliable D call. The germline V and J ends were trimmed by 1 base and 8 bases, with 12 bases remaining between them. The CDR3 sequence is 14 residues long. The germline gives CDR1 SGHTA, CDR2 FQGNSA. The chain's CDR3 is CASSLGAHGHEQFF. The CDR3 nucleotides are TGTGCCAGCAGCTTAGGTGCCCATGGGCATGAGCAGTTCTTC.

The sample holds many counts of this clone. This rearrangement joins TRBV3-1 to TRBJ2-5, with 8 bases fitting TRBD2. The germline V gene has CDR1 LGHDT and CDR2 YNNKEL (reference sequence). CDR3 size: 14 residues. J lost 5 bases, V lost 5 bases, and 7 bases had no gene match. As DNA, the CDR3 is TGTGCCAGCAGCAGCGGTAGACTAGCGGAGACCCAGTACTTC. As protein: CASSSGRLAETQYF.

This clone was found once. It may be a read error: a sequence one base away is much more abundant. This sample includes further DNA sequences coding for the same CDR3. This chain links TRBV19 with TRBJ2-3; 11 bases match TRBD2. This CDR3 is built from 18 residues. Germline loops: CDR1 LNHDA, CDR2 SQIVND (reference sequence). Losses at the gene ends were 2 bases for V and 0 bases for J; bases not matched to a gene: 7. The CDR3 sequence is CASSIRSGRAESTDTQYF. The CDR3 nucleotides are TGTGCCAGTAGTATACGTAGCGGGAGGGCCGAGAGCACAGATACGCAGTATTTT.

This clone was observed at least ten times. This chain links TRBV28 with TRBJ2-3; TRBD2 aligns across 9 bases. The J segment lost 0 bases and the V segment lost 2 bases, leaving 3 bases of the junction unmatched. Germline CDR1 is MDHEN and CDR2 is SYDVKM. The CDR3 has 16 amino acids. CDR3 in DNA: TGTGCCAGCAGTTTAGGTCTAGCGGGAAGCACAGATACGCAGTATTTT. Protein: CASSLGLAGSTDTQYF.

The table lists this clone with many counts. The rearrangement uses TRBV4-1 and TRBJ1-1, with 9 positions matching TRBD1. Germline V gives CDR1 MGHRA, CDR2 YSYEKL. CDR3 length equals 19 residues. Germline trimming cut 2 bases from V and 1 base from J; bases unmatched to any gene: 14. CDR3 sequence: CASSQPRWDRDFGNTEAFF. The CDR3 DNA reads TGCGCCAGCAGCCAACCCAGGTGGGACAGGGATTTTGGGAACACTGAAGCTTTCTTT.

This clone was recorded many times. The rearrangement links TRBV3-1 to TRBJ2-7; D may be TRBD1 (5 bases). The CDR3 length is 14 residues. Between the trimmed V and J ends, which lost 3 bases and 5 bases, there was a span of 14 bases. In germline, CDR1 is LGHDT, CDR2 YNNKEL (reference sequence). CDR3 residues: CASSQGLSTHEQYV. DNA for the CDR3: TGTGCCAGCAGCCAGGGGCTATCTACCCACGAGCAGTACGTC.

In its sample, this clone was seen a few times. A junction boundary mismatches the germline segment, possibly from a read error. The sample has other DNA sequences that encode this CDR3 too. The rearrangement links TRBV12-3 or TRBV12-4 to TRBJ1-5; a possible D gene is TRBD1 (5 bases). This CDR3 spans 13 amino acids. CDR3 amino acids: CASSQGARQPQHF. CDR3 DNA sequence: TGTGCCAGCAGCCAGGGTGCGAGACAGCCCCAGCACTTT.

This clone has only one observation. The CDR3 protein is CASSFGVTIGAGGGEQYF. The CDR3 nucleotides read TGCGCCAGCAGCTTCGGAGTGACTATCGGGGCGGGAGGGGGCGAGCAGTACTTC. The rearrangement links TRBV5-1 to TRBJ2-7; 9 nucleotides agree with TRBD2. V gave up 2 bases and J gave up 6 bases; unmatched junction bases: 18. Germline-derived CDR1 and CDR2 are SGHRS and YFSETQ. CDR3 length: 18 residues.

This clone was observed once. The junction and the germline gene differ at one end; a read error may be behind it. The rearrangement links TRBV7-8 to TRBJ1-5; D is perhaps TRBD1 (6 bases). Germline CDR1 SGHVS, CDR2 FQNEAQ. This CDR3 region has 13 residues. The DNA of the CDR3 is TGTGCCATCAGCGAACAGGGAATTCGGCCCCAGCATTTT. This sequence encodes CAISEQGIRPQHF.

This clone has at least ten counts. The CDR3 loop is CASSIEGFNQPQHF. CDR3 nucleotides: TGTGCCAGTAGTATAGAAGGGTTTAATCAGCCCCAGCATTTT. The chain carries TRBV19 and TRBJ1-5, with D unclear. The CDR3 sequence is 14 residues long. V was trimmed by 0 bases and J by 4 bases, leaving 7 bases between them. CDR1 LNHDA and CDR2 SQIVND come from the germline V gene (reference sequence).

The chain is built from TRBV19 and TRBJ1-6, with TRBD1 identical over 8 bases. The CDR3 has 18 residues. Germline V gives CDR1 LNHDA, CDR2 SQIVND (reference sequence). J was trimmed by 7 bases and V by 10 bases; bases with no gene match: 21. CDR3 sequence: CAINTGTGGEANNSPLHF. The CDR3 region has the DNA TGTGCCATTAATACCGGGACAGGTGGCGAAGCGAACAATTCACCCCTCCACTTT.

CDR3 region: CAWRSAATNTEAFF. The CDR3 DNA reads as TGTGCCTGGAGGTCGGCAGCTACGAACACTGAAGCTTTCTTT. This rearrangement joins TRBV30 to TRBJ1-1; D unresolved. Germline CDR1 GTSNPN, CDR2 SVGIG (reference sequence). The CDR3 is made up of 14 amino acids. V was cut by 3 bases and J by 1 base, with 12 bases left in between.

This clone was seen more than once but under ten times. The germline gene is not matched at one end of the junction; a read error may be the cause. DNA for the CDR3: TGTGCCATCAGTGAATTCGGTGTACAGGTTAATTCACCCCTCCACTTT. It encodes CAISEFGVQVNSPLHF. The V gene is TRBV25-1, the J gene TRBJ1-6; a possible D gene is TRBD1 (5 bases). The CDR3 contains 16 residues. Germline V lookup: CDR1 MGHDK, CDR2 SYGVNS.

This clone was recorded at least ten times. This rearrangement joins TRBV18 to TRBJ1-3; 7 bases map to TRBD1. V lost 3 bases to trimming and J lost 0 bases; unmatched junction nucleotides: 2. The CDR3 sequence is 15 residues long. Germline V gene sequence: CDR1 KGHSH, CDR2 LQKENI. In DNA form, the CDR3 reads TGTGCCAGCTCACCTGGACAGGCCTCTGGAAACACCATATATTTT. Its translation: CASSPGQASGNTIYF.

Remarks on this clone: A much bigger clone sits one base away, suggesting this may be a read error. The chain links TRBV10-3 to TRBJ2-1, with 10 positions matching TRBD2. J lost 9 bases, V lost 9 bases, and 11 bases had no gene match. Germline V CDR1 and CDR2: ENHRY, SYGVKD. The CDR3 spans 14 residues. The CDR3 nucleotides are TGTGCCATGGGGCCGGGACTAGCGTTGAGTGAGCAGTTCTTC. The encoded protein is CAMGPGLALSEQFF.

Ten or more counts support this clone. CDR3 sequence (DNA): TGTGCCAGCTCACCGGACGGTAACTATGGCTACACCTTC. It encodes CASSPDGNYGYTF. This chain uses TRBV18 with TRBJ1-2, with D unclear. The CDR3 extends over 13 amino acids. Germline assignment: CDR1 KGHSH and CDR2 LQKENI. The germline V and J ends were trimmed by 3 bases and 1 base, with 6 bases remaining between them.